The text below deals with one TCR beta chain. The antigen remains unidentified. Germline V lookup: CDR1 DFQATT, CDR2 SNEGSKA (reference sequence). V was shortened by 0 bases and J by 4 bases, with 6 bases between the two germline ends. The CDR3 consists of 12 residues. A library of TCRbeta sequences, prepared with unique molecular identifiers, was generated. TCRdb independently ran MiXCR on the PCR reads; one entry per CDR3 protein. This table has roughly 220,000 distinct CDR3 sequences, 8.4% appearing once. This sample was taken from a study of T-cell reconstitution after alpha-beta-depleted transplantation in children. General study points: The authors attributed T-cell counts and diversity one year after transplant mostly to newly produced T cells. Several hundred graft clones that had expanded were reportedly the source of alpha-beta T cells about two months after transplant. Diversity of TCRbeta at day 60 was high in some patients, arising from surviving recipient T cells and thymic progenitors.

Specimen: PBMCs, mostly from graft donor cells, collected 360 days after TCRalphabeta/CD19-depleted stem cell transplant. The gene calls are TRBV20-1 and TRBJ1-2; D call uncertain. The sequence was collected from a male patient between 2 and 15 years old who had a stem cell transplant for acute myeloid leukemia, so the T cells may come from the graft donor. The CDR3 DNA follows: TGCAGTGCTAGAGACAGCTTCTATGGCTACACCTTC. Amino acid sequence: CSARDSFYGYTF.